This T cell receptor beta chain appears in the sequencing data of a study of regulatory T cells in long-lasting Graves disease (dated by TCRdb to the early 2020s). In the study overall: Antithyroid drugs had been taken for less than 3 months by newly diagnosed Graves' disease patients. Patients with persistent Graves' disease were compared with patients with newly diagnosed Graves' disease using TCR sequencing and RNA sequencing of peripheral blood. The study took place in China and was registered as a clinical trial. A total of some 35 samples underwent TCR sequencing, from roughly 13 patients with persistent Graves' disease and some 20 patients with newly diagnosed Graves' disease. Results the study describes overall, beyond this receptor: Peripheral blood alone was examined, since thyroid tissue, which constituted the primary lesion, could not be accessed. Sequencing and analysis were restricted to the TCR beta chain. Compared with newly diagnosed patients, patients with persistent Graves' disease had lower TCR Shannon entropy and fewer highly expanded clones, which suggests clonal expansion. Patients with persistent disease shared more public clonotypes (roughly 2,900) than newly diagnosed patients did (966). The authors acknowledged the small sample size as a limitation that may reduce accuracy. TRBV28, TRBJ1-2 and TRBJ2-5 were preferentially used in persistent disease, while TRBV20-1 and TRBJ2-1 were favored in newly diagnosed disease.

The CDR3, cysteine through phenylalanine, is 17 amino acids long. This entry keeps only the CDR3 DNA: 51 bases, framed from base 1. V gives up 0 bases and J gives up 0 bases, and the segment between their germline ends measures 14 bases. The library relied on multiplex PCR. The sequencing machine was an Illumina HiSeq 4000. TCR beta libraries were built with iRepertoire HTBI primers and Arm-PCR amplification of CDR3 regions. Gel purification was performed on PCR products prior to sequencing. In the authors' own workflow: Gene usage analysis of CDR3 amino acid clonotypes used the 55 to 80 TRBV and 11 to 15 TRBJ segments found across samples. COPE and FqMerger were used to merge the filtered high-quality paired reads into contigs. Contigs were aligned with BLAST to IMGT TRBV, TRBD and TRBJ reference genes, and CDR3 was defined per IMGT. Any clonotype with a frequency above 0.1% was counted as a highly expanded clone. Repertoire diversity was measured by Shannon entropy, and V-J evenness by the Gini coefficient. Public clonotypes were defined as clonotypes shared by more than one individual. TCRdb handled the public reads itself, with Q25 trimming in fastp and clone calling in MiXCR, and kept productive beta chains. Identical CDR3 protein sequences are pooled into one entry, listed with their most common genes and DNA. V and J calls and clone size were set by TCRdb, not the authors. In this sample the table shows over 300,000 distinct CDR3 sequences, 15% to 18% of which occur a single time. 20% to 25% of the sample comes from the top ten.

This clonotype was seen a handful of times. Its specific antigen is unknown. Base qualities are not at hand, and no much larger clone is one base apart. Reading the label with the study, this specimen's time point is: newly diagnosed GD, antithyroid drugs for less than 3 months. RNA was extracted from PBMCs in TRIzol for both TCR sequencing and RNA sequencing. The diagnosis of Graves' disease was made according to American Thyroid Association guidelines. Recruitment of patients was carried out at an endocrinology department in Xi'an, China. From each patient, around 8.3 milliliters of peripheral blood was collected into an EDTA anticoagulant tube. Ficoll Paque Plus density gradient separation was used to isolate PBMCs, and no further T cell sorting was done. RNA quality was checked with an Agilent 2100 Bioanalyzer and agarose gel, and concentration with a NanoDrop 2000.

The rearrangement joined TRBV12-3 or TRBV12-4 to TRBJ1-1, with no confidently assigned D gene. The sample in question was peripheral blood mononuclear cells (PBMCs), obtained at new diagnosis, from a patient treated with antithyroid drugs. The clonotype comes from a female donor with Graves disease. In nucleotides, the sequence is TGTGCCAGCAGTTTAGCGGGTAGGATCAGGTTGAACACTGAAGCTTTCTTT. Its product reads: CASSLAGRIRLNTEAFF.